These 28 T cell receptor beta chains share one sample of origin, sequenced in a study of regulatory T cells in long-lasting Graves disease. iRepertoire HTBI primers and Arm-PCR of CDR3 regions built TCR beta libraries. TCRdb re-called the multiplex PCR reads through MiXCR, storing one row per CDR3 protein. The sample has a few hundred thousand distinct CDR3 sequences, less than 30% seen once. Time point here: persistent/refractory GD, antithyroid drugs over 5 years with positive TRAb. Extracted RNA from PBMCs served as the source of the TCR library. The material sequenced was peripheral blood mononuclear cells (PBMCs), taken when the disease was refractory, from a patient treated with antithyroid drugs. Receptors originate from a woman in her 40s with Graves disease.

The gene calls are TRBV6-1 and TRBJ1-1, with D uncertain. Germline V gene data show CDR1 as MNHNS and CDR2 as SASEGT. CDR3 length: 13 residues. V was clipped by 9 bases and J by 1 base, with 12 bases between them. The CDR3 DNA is TGTGCCAGTAGGATGGAAGCGAACACTGAAGCTTTCTTT. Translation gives CASRMEANTEAFF.

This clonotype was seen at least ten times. The CDR3 DNA sequence: TGTGCCAGCAGAGCGATGGGAGCCTACGAGCAGTACTTC. Its translation: CASRAMGAYEQYF. The V call is TRBV28, the J call TRBJ2-7, with D possibly matching TRBD2 (5 bases). This CDR3 contains 13 residues. Germline CDR1 and CDR2: MDHEN and SYDVKM. V dropped 6 bases and J dropped 2 bases, with 11 bases sitting between them.

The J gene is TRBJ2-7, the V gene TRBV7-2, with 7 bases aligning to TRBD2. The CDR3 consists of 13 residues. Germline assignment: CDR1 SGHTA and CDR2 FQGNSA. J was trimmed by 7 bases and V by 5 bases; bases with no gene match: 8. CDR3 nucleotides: TGTGCCAGCAGCCGACGGGGGGAGGGGGAGCAGTACTTC. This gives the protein CASSRRGEGEQYF.

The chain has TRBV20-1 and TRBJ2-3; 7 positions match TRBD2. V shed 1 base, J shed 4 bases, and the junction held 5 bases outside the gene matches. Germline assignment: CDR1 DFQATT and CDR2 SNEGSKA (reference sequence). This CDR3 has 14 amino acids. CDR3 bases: TGCAGTGCTAGAGCCTTGGCGGGGGCAGATACGCAGTATTTT. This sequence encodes CSARALAGADTQYF.

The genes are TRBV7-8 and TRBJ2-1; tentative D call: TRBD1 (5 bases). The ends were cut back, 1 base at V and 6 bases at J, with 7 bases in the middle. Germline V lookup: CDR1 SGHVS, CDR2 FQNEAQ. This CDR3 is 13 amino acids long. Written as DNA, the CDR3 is TGTGCCAGCAGCTTAGACAGGAGCAATGAGCAGTTCTTC. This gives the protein CASSLDRSNEQFF.

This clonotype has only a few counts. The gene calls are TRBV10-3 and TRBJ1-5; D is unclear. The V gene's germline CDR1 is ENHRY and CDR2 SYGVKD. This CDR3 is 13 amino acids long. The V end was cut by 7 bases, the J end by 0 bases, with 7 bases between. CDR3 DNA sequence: TGTGCCATCAAAGGCTCTAGCAATCAGCCCCAGCATTTT. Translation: CAIKGSSNQPQHF.

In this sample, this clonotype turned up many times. The CDR3 protein is CASSRGTGQETQYF. CDR3 bases: TGTGCCAGCAGCCGAGGGACAGGCCAAGAGACCCAGTACTTC. This sequence joins TRBV11-1 and TRBJ2-5; 8 positions match TRBD1. The CDR3 length is 14 residues. V was clipped by 5 bases and J by 1 base; unmatched bases: 3. CDR1 is SGHAT, CDR2 FQDESV, per germline (reference sequence).

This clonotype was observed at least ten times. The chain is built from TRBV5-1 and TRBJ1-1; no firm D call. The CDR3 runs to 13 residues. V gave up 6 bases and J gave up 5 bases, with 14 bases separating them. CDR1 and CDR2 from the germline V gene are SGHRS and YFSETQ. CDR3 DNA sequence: TGCGCCAGCAACAATAACGGGATGACTGAAGCTTTCTTT. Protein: CASNNNGMTEAFF.

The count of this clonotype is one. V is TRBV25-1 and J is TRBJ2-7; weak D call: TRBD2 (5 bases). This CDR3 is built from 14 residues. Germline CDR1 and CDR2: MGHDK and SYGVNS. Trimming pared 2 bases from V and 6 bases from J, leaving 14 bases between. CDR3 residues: CASSEGGSGLEQYF. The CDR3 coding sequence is TGTGCCAGCAGTGAAGGAGGTAGTGGGCTCGAGCAGTACTTC.

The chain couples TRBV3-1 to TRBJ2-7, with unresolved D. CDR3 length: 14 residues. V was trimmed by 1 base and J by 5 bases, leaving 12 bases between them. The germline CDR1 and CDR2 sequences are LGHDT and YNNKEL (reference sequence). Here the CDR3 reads CASSQGADPNEQYF. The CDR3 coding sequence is TGTGCCAGCAGCCAAGGGGCTGACCCTAACGAGCAGTACTTC.

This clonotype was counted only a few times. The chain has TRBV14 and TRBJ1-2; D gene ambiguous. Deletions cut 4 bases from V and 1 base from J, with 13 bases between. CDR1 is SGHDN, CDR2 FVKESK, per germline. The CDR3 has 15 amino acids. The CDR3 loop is CASSPPWRLNYGYTF. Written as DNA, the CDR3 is TGTGCCAGCAGCCCCCCGTGGCGGCTTAACTATGGCTACACCTTC. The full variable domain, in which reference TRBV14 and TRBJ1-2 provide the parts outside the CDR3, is EAGVTQFPSHSVIEKGQTVTLRCDPISGHDNLYWYRRVMGKEIKFLLHFVKESKQDESGMPNNRFLAERTGGTYSTLKVQPAELEDSGVYFCASSPPWRLNYGYTFGSGTRLTVV.

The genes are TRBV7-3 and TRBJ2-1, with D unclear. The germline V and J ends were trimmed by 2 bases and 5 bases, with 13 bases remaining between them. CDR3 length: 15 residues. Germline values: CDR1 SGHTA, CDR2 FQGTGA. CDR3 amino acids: CASSLSVKGDNEQFF. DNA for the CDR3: TGTGCCAGCAGCTTATCAGTTAAGGGTGACAATGAGCAGTTCTTC.

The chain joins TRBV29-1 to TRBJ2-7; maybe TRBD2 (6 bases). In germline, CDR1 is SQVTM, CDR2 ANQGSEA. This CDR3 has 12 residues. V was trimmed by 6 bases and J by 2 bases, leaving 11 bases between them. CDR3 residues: CSVVEGPYEQYF. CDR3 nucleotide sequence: TGCAGCGTCGTGGAGGGGCCCTACGAGCAGTACTTC.

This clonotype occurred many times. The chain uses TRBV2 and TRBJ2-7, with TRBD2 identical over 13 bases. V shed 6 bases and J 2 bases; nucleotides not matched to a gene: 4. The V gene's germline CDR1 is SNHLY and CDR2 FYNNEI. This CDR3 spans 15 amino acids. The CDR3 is CASRGTSGVTYEQYF. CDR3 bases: TGTGCCAGCAGGGGGACTAGCGGGGTTACCTACGAGCAGTACTTC.

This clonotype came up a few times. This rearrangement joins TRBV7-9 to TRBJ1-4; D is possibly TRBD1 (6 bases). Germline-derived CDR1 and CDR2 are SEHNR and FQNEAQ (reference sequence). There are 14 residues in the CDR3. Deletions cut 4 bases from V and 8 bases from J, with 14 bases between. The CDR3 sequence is CASSSGWGAEKLFF. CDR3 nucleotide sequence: TGTGCCAGCAGCTCTGGATGGGGGGCCGAAAAACTGTTTTTT.

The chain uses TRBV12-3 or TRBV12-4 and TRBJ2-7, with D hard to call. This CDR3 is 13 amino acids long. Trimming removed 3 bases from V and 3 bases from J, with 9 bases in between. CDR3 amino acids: CASSFAHHYEQYF. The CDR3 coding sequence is TGTGCCAGCAGTTTCGCCCACCACTACGAGCAGTACTTC.

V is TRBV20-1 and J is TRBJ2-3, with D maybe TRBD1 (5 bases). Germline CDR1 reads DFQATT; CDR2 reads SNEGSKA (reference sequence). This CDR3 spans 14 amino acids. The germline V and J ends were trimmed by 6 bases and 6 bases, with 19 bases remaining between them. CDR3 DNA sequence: TGCAGTGCGAACCACCGAAGGGGTGGGGATACGCAGTATTTT. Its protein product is CSANHRRGGDTQYF.

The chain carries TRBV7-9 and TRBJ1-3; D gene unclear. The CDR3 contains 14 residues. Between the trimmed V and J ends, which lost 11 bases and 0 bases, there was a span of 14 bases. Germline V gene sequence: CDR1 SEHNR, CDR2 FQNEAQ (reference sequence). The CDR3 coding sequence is TGTGCCTCCCGACCAATCGGCTCTGGAAACACCATATATTTT. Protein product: CASRPIGSGNTIYF.

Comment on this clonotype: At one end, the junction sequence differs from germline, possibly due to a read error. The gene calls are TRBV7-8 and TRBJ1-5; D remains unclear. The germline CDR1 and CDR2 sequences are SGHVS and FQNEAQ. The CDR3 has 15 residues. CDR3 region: CASSLEHGSNQPRHF. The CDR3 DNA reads TGTGCCAGCAGCTTAGAACACGGTAGCAATCAGCCCCGGCATTTT.

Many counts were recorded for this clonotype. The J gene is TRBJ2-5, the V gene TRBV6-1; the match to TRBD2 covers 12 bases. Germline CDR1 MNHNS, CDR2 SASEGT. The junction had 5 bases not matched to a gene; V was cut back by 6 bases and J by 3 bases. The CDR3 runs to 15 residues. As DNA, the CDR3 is TGTGCCAGCAGGGGGTGGACTAGCGGGAAAGAGACCCAGTACTTC. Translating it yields CASRGWTSGKETQYF.

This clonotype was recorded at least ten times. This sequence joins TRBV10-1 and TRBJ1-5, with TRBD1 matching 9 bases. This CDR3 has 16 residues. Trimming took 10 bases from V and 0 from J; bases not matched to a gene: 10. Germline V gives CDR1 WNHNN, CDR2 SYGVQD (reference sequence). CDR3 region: CATSGTGSYSNQPQHF. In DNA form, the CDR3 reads TGCGCCACGTCCGGGACAGGGTCTTATAGCAATCAGCCCCAGCATTTT.

The DNA for the CDR3 is TGTGCCAGCAGCCAAGGCCCAGCCTCCTACGAGCAGTACTTC. Encoded protein: CASSQGPASYEQYF. The chain uses TRBV4-2 and TRBJ2-7; D is undetermined. Trimming took 1 base from V and 0 from J, leaving 7 bases between them. The germline V gene has CDR1 LGHNA and CDR2 YNFKEQ. The CDR3 sequence is 14 residues long.

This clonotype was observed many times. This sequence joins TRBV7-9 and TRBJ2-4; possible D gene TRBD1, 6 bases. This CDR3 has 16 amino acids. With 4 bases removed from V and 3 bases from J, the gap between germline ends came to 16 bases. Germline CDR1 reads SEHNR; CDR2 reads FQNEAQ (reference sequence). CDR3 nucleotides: TGTGCCAGCAGCTCACCGAACAGGGCTGTCAAAAACATTCAGTACTTC. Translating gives CASSSPNRAVKNIQYF.

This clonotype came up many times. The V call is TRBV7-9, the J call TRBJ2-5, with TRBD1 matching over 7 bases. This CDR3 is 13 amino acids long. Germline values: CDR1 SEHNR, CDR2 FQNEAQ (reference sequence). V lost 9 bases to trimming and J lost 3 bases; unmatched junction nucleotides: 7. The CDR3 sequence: CASVQGTEETQYF. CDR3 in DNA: TGTGCCAGTGTACAGGGGACGGAAGAGACCCAGTACTTC.

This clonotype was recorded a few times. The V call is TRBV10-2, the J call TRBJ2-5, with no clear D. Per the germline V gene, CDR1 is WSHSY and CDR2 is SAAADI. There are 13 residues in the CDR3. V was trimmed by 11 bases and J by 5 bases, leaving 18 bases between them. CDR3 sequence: CAVRTYISETQYF. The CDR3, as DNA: TGCGCCGTCCGGACCTATATCTCCGAGACCCAGTACTTC.

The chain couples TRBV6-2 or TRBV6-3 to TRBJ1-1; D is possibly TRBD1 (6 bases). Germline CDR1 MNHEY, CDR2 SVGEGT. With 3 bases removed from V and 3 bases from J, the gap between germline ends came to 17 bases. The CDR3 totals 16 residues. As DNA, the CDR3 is TGTGCCAGCAGTTATGAGTGGGGGCGATGGTACACTGAAGCTTTCTTT. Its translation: CASSYEWGRWYTEAFF.

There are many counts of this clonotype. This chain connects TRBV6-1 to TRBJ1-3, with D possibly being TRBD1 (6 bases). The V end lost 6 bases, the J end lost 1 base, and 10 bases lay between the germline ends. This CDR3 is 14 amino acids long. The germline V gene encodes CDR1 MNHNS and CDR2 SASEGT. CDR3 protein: CASRRTASGNTIYF. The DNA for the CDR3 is TGTGCCAGCAGAAGGACAGCATCTGGAAACACCATATATTTT.

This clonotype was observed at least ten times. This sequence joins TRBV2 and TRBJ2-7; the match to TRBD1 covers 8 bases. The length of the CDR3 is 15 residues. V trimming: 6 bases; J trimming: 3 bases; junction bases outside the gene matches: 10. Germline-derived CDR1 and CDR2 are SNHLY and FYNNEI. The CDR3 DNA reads TGTGCCAGCAGGGATACGGCAGGGGGCCACTACGAGCAGTACTTC. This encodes CASRDTAGGHYEQYF.